This entry lists 3 T cell receptor beta chains sequenced from one sample in a study of neurological immune-mediated disorders. The time point here: longitudinal time-point 3. TCRdb reprocessed the 5' RACE reads with MiXCR, giving one entry per CDR3 protein. Of approximately 47,000 distinct CDR3 sequences listed, about 14% are singletons. Specimen: PBMCs. The receptors stem from a man aged 25-40 years in good health.

At least ten counts were recorded for this clonotype. The chain combines TRBV20-1 with TRBJ2-5; 13 bases align to TRBD2. Germline V gene lookup returns CDR1 DFQATT and CDR2 SNEGSKA (reference sequence). The CDR3 extends over 16 amino acids. With 5 bases clipped from V and 7 bases from J, the junction kept 13 bases outside the gene matches. CDR3 amino acids: CSAVPGTSGILGTQYF. The CDR3 DNA reads as TGCAGTGCTGTTCCCGGGACTAGCGGGATCCTAGGGACCCAGTACTTC.

This clonotype was counted only a few times. This sequence joins TRBV18 and TRBJ2-7, with D perhaps matching TRBD1 (6 bases). The V gene's germline CDR1 is KGHSH and CDR2 LQKENI. The CDR3 has 15 residues. Trimming cost V 3 bases and J 2 bases, with 14 bases left between them. In nucleotides, the CDR3 is TGTGCCAGCTCACCCGGCTCACAGGGAGCCTACGAGCAGTACTTC. Protein sequence: CASSPGSQGAYEQYF.

This clonotype appeared many times. This chain links TRBV20-1 with TRBJ1-1; TRBD1 might be the D (5 bases). This CDR3 has 15 amino acids. The germline V gene has CDR1 DFQATT and CDR2 SNEGSKA (reference sequence). Trimming removed 1 base from V and 6 bases from J, with 18 bases in between. The CDR3 protein is CSARVTTTLGPEAFF. The CDR3 region has the DNA TGCAGTGCTAGAGTTACGACAACCTTGGGACCTGAAGCTTTCTTT.